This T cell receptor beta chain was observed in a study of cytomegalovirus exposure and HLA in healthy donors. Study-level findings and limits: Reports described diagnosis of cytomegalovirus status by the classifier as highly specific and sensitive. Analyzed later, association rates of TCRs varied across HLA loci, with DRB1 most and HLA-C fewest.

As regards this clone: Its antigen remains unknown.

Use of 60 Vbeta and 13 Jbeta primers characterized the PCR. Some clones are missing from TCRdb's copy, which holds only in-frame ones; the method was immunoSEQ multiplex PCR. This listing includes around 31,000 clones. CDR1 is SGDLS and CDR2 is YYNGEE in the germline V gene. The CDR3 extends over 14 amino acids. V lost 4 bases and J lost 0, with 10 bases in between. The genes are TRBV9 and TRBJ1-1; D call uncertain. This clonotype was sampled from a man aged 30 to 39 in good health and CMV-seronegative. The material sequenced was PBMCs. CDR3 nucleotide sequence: TGTGCCAGCAGCTTATCGAGGGTGAACACTGAAGCTTTCTTT. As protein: CASSLSRVNTEAFF.